These 21 T cell receptor beta chains share one sample of origin, sequenced in a study of OX40 agonist ivuxolimab in advanced cancers. Assay used: immunoSEQ multiplex PCR; TCRdb lists only in-frame clones, some missing. The sample contains roughly 60,000 clones, roughly nine tenths of which appear only once. This specimen was CD4+ or CD8+ T cells sorted from blood, taken in a trial of the OX40 agonist ivuxolimab. These receptors originate from an adult with an advanced solid tumor such as melanoma, head and neck, liver or kidney cancer.

The chain couples TRBV2 to TRBJ2-3; D is possibly TRBD2 (5 bases). The CDR3 loop spans 15 amino acids. CDR1 and CDR2 (germline): SNHLY, FYNNEI. V lost 4 bases, J lost 4 bases, and 15 bases lay in between. The CDR3 loop reads CASSVLQAGADTQYF. Written as DNA, the CDR3 is TGTGCCAGCAGTGTCTTGCAGGCCGGGGCAGATACGCAGTATTTT. Filled out from reference TRBV2 and TRBJ2-3, the complete variable domain reads EPEVTQTPSHQVTQMGQEVILRCVPISNHLYFYWYRQILGQKVEFLVSFYNNEISEKSEIFDDQFSVERPDGSNFTLKIRSTKLEDSAMYFCASSVLQAGADTQYFGPGTRLTVL.

This clone was observed a single time. The chain couples TRBV2 to TRBJ2-7, with a tentative D call TRBD1 (6 bases). V lost 2 bases to trimming and J lost 7 bases, with 18 bases between them. Per the germline V gene, CDR1 is SNHLY and CDR2 is FYNNEI. CDR3 size: 15 residues. Here the CDR3 DNA reads TGTGCCAGCAGTGAACTTTCGACAGGAACGGGAGAGCAGTACTTC. Translating gives CASSELSTGTGEQYF.

The chain couples TRBV7-2 to TRBJ2-7; TRBD1 matches at 11 bases. The germline gives CDR1 SGHTA, CDR2 FQGNSA. V lost 4 bases to trimming and J lost 6 bases; unmatched junction nucleotides: 5. This CDR3 comprises 14 residues. The CDR3 protein is CASSSGQGAVEQYF. CDR3 DNA: TGTGCCAGCAGCTCAGGACAGGGGGCGGTCGAGCAGTACTTC.

This clone was counted only a few times. The chain recombines TRBV29-1 with TRBJ1-5; D call uncertain. Deletions cut 6 bases from V and 5 bases from J, with 14 bases between. The CDR3 is 13 residues long. CDR1 and CDR2 from the germline V gene are SQVTM and ANQGSEA. This CDR3 reads CSVGPTDDQPQHF. DNA for the CDR3: TGCAGCGTCGGTCCTACTGATGATCAGCCCCAGCATTTT.

CDR3 region: CASSQFAAGNVETQYF. The CDR3 coding sequence is TGTGCCAGCAGCCAATTCGCAGCGGGGAACGTAGAGACCCAGTACTTC. This chain links TRBV4-2 with TRBJ2-5; 7 bases fit TRBD2. With 2 bases clipped from V and 4 bases from J, the junction kept 10 bases outside the gene matches. The CDR3 runs 16 residues. Per germline, CDR1 LGHNA and CDR2 YNFKEQ.

The V call is TRBV19, the J call TRBJ2-2, with D perhaps TRBD1 (5 bases). This CDR3 is 14 amino acids long. V gave up 3 bases and J gave up 6 bases, with 11 bases separating them. CDR1 LNHDA and CDR2 SQIVND come from the germline V gene (reference sequence). The CDR3 reads CASSIGQGAGELFF. The CDR3 nucleotides are TGTGCCAGTAGTATCGGGCAGGGTGCCGGGGAGCTGTTTTTT.

The V call is TRBV7-2, the J call TRBJ1-4, with 8 bases fitting TRBD1. This CDR3 is 14 amino acids long. The germline gives CDR1 SGHTA, CDR2 FQGNSA. V lost 6 bases and J lost 8; bases outside the gene matches: 8. This chain's CDR3 is CASRAGQDLEKLFF. The CDR3 DNA reads as TGTGCCAGCAGAGCGGGACAGGATTTAGAAAAACTGTTTTTT. Variable domain in full (rest from reference TRBV7-2 and TRBJ1-4): GAGVSQSPSNKVTEKGKDVELRCDPISGHTALYWYRQSLGQGLEFLIYFQGNSAPDKSGLPSDRFSAERTGGSVSTLTIQRTQQEDSAVYLCASRAGQDLEKLFFGSGTQLSVL.

This clone has only a few counts. This chain uses TRBV19 with TRBJ2-3, with D perhaps being TRBD1 or TRBD2 (6 bases each). V was shortened by 8 bases and J by 6 bases, with 18 bases between the two germline ends. Germline V gene lookup returns CDR1 LNHDA and CDR2 SQIVND (reference sequence). CDR3 length: 14 amino acids. CDR3 coding DNA: TGTGCCAGTTCTGCCCGGGGGCCGGAGGATACGCAGTATTTT. It yields the protein CASSARGPEDTQYF.

The rearrangement links TRBV7-2 to TRBJ2-1; perhaps TRBD1 as D (6 bases). This CDR3 contains 14 residues. V was trimmed by 1 base and J by 10 bases, leaving 14 bases between them. The germline V gene has CDR1 SGHTA and CDR2 FQGNSA. The CDR3: CASSLGGLEDEQFF. DNA for the CDR3: TGTGCCAGCAGCTTAGGGGGGCTAGAGGACGAGCAGTTCTTC.

This clone was found once. This sequence joins TRBV7-2 and TRBJ2-5; D is uncertain. CDR1 and CDR2 (germline): SGHTA, FQGNSA. Trimming left V 2 bases short and J 4 bases short, with 11 bases between. The CDR3 is 14 residues long. The chain's CDR3 is CASSLSHGGETQYF. CDR3 DNA: TGTGCCAGCAGCTTATCCCACGGTGGAGAGACCCAGTACTTC. The full variable domain, completed using reference TRBV7-2 and TRBJ2-5, is GAGVSQSPSNKVTEKGKDVELRCDPISGHTALYWYRQSLGQGLEFLIYFQGNSAPDKSGLPSDRFSAERTGGSVSTLTIQRTQQEDSAVYLCASSLSHGGETQYFGPGTRLLVL.

The chain uses TRBV9 and TRBJ2-5; 9 positions match TRBD2. Germline lookup yields CDR1 SGDLS and CDR2 YYNGEE. Losses at the gene ends were 0 bases for V and 5 bases for J; bases not matched to a gene: 5. The CDR3 extends over 15 amino acids. The CDR3 DNA reads TGTGCCAGCAGCGTAGGCAGCGGGGGGTGGGAGACCCAGTACTTC. Its translation: CASSVGSGGWETQYF.

This chain uses TRBV5-1 with TRBJ2-3; 9 bases match TRBD2. V shed 5 bases, J shed 0 bases, and the junction held 7 bases outside the gene matches. The CDR3 is 16 amino acids. Germline CDR1 is SGHRS and CDR2 is YFSETQ. The CDR3 DNA follows: TGCGCCAGCAGTCGGGCGACTAGCGGAAGCACAGATACGCAGTATTTT. The encoded protein is CASSRATSGSTDTQYF.

J is TRBJ2-5 and V is TRBV7-7, with 7 bases aligning to TRBD2. Germline CDR1 is SSHAT and CDR2 is FNYEAQ (reference sequence). This CDR3 spans 13 amino acids. V trimming: 1 base; J trimming: 7 bases; junction bases outside the gene matches: 3. The CDR3 spells CASSLEGRGTQYF. The CDR3 bases are TGTGCCAGCAGCTTAGAAGGGAGGGGGACCCAGTACTTC.

This clone showed up just once. This chain joins TRBV11-2 and TRBJ2-1, with 7 positions matching TRBD1. Germline trimming cut 5 bases from V and 0 bases from J; bases unmatched to any gene: 4. The CDR3 consists of 15 residues. Germline V CDR1 and CDR2: SGHAT, FQNNGV. CDR3 DNA sequence: TGTGCCAGCAGCGCCAGGGGGTTCTCCTACAATGAGCAGTTCTTC. This gives the protein CASSARGFSYNEQFF.

This clone was found a few times. The V and J genes are TRBV14 and TRBJ2-5; TRBD2 might be the D (6 bases). V shed 4 bases and J shed 1 base, with 7 bases lying between them. The CDR3 spans 13 residues. Germline V CDR1 and CDR2: SGHDN, FVKESK. CDR3 in amino acids: CASSRLVQETQYF. The CDR3 DNA reads TGTGCCAGCAGCCGACTAGTCCAAGAGACCCAGTACTTC.

The rearrangement joins TRBV7-2 to TRBJ2-7; D is uncertain. CDR1 SGHTA and CDR2 FQGNSA come from the germline V gene. V shed 3 bases and J shed 6 bases, with 6 bases lying between them. The CDR3 runs 11 residues. CDR3 in amino acids: CASSFSREQYF. The CDR3 DNA is TGTGCCAGCAGCTTTTCCCGCGAGCAGTACTTC. Drawing the rest from reference TRBV7-2 and TRBJ2-7, the complete variable domain is GAGVSQSPSNKVTEKGKDVELRCDPISGHTALYWYRQSLGQGLEFLIYFQGNSAPDKSGLPSDRFSAERTGGSVSTLTIQRTQQEDSAVYLCASSFSREQYFGPGTRLTVT.

V gene TRBV29-1 combines with J gene TRBJ2-5; the D gene is possibly TRBD1 (5 bases). CDR1 and CDR2 from the germline V gene are SQVTM and ANQGSEA. This CDR3 is built from 14 residues. V was shortened by 4 bases and J by 5 bases, with 17 bases between the two germline ends. The CDR3 nucleotides read TGCAGCGTTGGCTATGCAGGGAATAGTGAGACCCAGTACTTC. Its protein is CSVGYAGNSETQYF. The whole variable domain, filled in from reference TRBV29-1 and TRBJ2-5, reads SAVISQKPSRDICQRGTSLTIQCQVDSQVTMMFWYRQQPGQSLTLIATANQGSEATYESGFVIDKFPISRPNLTFSTLTVSNMSPEDSSIYLCSVGYAGNSETQYFGPGTRLLVL.

V and J are TRBV28 and TRBJ1-2; D gene uncertain. V gave up 5 bases and J gave up 8 bases, with 15 bases separating them. This CDR3 comprises 13 residues. Germline V gene data show CDR1 as MDHEN and CDR2 as SYDVKM. The chain's CDR3 is CASSLTRTKGYTF. DNA for the CDR3: TGTGCCAGCAGTCTCACACGGACGAAAGGCTACACCTTC.

The rearrangement joins TRBV5-1 to TRBJ2-7; D gene unclear. The CDR3 totals 13 residues. V was shortened by 0 bases and J by 4 bases, with 8 bases between the two germline ends. Looked up from germline, CDR1 is SGHRS and CDR2 is YFSETQ. CDR3 DNA: TGCGCCAGCAGCTTGGTTCAGAATTACGAGCAGTACTTC. Residues: CASSLVQNYEQYF.

The chain links TRBV9 to TRBJ2-5, with TRBD2 matching 11 bases. CDR3 length: 16 residues. Unmatched junction bases numbered 15, after V lost 4 bases and J lost 10 bases. Germline V CDR1 and CDR2: SGDLS, YYNGEE. For the CDR3, the DNA is TGTGCCAGCAGCCAAAGTGAGGGACTAGCGGCCGGAGACCAGTACTTC. This codes for CASSQSEGLAAGDQYF.

The V gene is TRBV2, the J gene TRBJ1-2; possible D gene TRBD1, 6 bases. This CDR3 spans 12 amino acids. Deletions cut 6 bases from V and 5 bases from J, with 10 bases between. CDR1 is SNHLY, CDR2 FYNNEI, per germline. The CDR3 DNA follows: TGTGCCAGCAGGCAACAGGGATATGGCTACACCTTC. Amino acid sequence: CASRQQGYGYTF. The entire variable domain, with the rest obtained from reference TRBV2 and TRBJ1-2, is as follows: EPEVTQTPSHQVTQMGQEVILRCVPISNHLYFYWYRQILGQKVEFLVSFYNNEISEKSEIFDDQFSVERPDGSNFTLKIRSTKLEDSAMYFCASRQQGYGYTFGSGTRLTVV.